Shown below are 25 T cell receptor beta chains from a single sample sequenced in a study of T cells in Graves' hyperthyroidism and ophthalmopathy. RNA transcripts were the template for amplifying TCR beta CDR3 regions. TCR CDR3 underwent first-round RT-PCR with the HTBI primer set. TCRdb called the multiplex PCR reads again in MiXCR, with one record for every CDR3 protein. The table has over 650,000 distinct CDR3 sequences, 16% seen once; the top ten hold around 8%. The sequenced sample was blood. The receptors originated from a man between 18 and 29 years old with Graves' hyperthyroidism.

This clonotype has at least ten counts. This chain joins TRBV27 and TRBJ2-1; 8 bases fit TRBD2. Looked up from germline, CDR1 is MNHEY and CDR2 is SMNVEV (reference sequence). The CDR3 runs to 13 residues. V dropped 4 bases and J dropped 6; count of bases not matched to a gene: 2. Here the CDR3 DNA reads TGTGCCAGCAGTTCCGGGACTAGCAATGAGCAGTTCTTC. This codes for CASSSGTSNEQFF.

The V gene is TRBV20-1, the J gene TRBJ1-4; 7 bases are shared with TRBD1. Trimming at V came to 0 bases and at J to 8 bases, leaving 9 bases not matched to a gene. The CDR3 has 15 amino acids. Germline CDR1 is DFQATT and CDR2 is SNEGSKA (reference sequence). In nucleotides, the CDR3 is TGCAGTGCTAGAGATCTAAACAGGGGACACGAAAAACTGTTTTTT. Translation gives CSARDLNRGHEKLFF.

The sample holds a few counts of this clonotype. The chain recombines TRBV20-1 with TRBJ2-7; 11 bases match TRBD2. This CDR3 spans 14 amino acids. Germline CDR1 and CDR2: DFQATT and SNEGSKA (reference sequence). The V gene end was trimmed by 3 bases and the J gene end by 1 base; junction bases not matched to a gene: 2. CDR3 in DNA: TGCAGTGCTAGTAGACTAGCGGGATCCTACGAGCAGTACTTC. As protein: CSASRLAGSYEQYF.

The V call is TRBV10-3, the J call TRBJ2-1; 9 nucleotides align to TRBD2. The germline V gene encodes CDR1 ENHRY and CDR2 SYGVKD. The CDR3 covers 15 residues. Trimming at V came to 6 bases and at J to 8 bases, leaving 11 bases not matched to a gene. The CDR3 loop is CAISGKAGGRYEQFF. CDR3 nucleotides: TGTGCCATCAGCGGGAAAGCGGGGGGTAGGTATGAGCAGTTCTTC.

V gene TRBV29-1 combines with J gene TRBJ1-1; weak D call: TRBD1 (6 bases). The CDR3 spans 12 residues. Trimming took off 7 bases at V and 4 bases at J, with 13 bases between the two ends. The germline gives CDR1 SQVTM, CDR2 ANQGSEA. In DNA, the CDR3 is TGCAGCGGACAGGTGGGTTCCACTGAAGCTTTCTTT. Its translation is CSGQVGSTEAFF.

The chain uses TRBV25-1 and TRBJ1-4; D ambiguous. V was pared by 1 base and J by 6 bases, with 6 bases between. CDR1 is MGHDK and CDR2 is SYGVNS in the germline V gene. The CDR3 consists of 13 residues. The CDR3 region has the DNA TGTGCCAGCAGTGAATCGGGCCATGAAAAACTGTTTTTT. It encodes CASSESGHEKLFF.

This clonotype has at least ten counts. The DNA of the CDR3 is TGTGCCAGCAGGTACGGTTGGGCCACTGAAGCTTTCTTT. Its translation is CASRYGWATEAFF. The chain uses TRBV12-3 or TRBV12-4 and TRBJ1-1, with D unresolved. V lost 6 bases to trimming and J lost 4 bases, with 12 bases between them. The CDR3 is 13 residues long.

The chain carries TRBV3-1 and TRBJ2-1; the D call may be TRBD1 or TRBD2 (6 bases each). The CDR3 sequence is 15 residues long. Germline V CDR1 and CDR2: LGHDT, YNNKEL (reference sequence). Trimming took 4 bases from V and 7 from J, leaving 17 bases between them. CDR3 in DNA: TGTGCCAGCAGCCGAGCCGGGGGCTTGGAAAATGAGCAGTTCTTC. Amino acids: CASSRAGGLENEQFF.

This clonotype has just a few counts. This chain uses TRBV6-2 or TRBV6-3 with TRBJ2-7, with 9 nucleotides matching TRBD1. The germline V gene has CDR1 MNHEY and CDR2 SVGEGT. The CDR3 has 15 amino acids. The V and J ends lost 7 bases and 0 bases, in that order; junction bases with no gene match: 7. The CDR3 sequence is CASTLGQGYSYEQYF. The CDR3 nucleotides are TGTGCCAGCACCTTGGGACAGGGATACTCCTACGAGCAGTACTTC.

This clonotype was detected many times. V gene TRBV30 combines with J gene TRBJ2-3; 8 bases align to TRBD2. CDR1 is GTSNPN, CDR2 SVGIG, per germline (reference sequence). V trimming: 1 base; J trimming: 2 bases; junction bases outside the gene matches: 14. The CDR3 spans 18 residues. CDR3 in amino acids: CAWSGGGGLAGPTDTQYF. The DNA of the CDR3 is TGTGCCTGGAGTGGAGGCGGGGGTCTAGCGGGCCCCACAGATACGCAGTATTTT.

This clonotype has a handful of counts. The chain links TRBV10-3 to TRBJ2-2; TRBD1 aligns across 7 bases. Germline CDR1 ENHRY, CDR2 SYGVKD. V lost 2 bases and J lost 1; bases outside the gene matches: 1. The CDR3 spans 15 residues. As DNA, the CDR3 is TGTGCCATCAGTGAGGACAGGGTGAACACCGGGGAGCTGTTTTTT. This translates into CAISEDRVNTGELFF.

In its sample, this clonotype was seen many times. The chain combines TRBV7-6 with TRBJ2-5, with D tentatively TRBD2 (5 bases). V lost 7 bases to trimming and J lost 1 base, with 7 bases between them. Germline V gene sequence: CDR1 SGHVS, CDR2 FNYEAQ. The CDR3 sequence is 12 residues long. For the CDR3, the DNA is TGTGCCAGCATCGGGATCCAAGAGACCCAGTACTTC. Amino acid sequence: CASIGIQETQYF.

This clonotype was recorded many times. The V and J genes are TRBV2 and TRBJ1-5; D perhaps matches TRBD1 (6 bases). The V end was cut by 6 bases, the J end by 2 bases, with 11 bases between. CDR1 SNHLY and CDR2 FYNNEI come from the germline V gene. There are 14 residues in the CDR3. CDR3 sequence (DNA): TGTGCCAGCAGGCCGAGGGGGGGCAATCAGCCCCAGCATTTT. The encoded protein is CASRPRGGNQPQHF.

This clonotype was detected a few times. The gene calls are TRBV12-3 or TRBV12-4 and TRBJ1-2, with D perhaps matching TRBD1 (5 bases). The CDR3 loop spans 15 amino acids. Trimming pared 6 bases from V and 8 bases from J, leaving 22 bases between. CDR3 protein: CASSPSGGAAGGYTF. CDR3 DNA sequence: TGTGCCAGCAGCCCGTCGGGAGGGGCGGCGGGGGGCTACACCTTC.

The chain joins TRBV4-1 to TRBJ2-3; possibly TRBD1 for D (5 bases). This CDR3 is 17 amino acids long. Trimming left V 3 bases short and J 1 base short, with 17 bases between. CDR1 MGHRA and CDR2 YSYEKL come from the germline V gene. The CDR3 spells CASSQHARVSGTDTQYF. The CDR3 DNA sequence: TGCGCCAGCAGCCAGCATGCCAGGGTTTCGGGCACAGATACGCAGTATTTT.

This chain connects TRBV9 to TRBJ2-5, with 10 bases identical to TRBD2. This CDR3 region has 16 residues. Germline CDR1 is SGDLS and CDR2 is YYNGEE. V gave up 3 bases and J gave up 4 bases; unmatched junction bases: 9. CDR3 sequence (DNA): TGTGCCAGCAGCGCTGGCTCTAGCGGGAGTAGAGAGACCCAGTACTTC. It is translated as CASSAGSSGSRETQYF.

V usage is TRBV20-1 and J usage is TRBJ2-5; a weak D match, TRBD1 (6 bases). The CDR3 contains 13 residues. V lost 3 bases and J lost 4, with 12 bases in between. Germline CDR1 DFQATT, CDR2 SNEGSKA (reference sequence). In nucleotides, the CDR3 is TGCAGTGCTAGGGACAGCGCCCCAGAGACCCAGTACTTC. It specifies CSARDSAPETQYF.

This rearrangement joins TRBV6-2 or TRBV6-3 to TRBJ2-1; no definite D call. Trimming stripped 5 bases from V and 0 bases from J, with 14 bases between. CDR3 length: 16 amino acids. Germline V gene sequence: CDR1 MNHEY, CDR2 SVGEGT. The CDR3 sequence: CASSVLGLPSYNEQFF. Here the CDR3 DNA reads TGTGCCAGCAGTGTTTTAGGGCTCCCCTCCTACAATGAGCAGTTCTTC.

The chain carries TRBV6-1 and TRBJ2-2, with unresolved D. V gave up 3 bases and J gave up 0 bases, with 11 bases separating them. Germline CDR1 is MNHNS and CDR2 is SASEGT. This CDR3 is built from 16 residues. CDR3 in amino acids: CASSDPPSANTGELFF. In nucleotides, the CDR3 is TGTGCCAGCAGTGATCCGCCAAGTGCGAACACCGGGGAGCTGTTTTTT.

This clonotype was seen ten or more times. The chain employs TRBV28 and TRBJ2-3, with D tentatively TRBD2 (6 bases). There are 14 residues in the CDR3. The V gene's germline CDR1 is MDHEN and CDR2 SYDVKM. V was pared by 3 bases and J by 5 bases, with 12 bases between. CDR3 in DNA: TGTGCCAGCAGTTTGCGGGGAGTAATAGATACGCAGTATTTT. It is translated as CASSLRGVIDTQYF. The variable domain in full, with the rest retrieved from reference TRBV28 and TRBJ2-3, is DVKVTQSSRYLVKRTGEKVFLECVQDMDHENMFWYRQDPGLGLRLIYFSYDVKMKEKGDIPEGYSVSREKKERFSLILESASTNQTSMYLCASSLRGVIDTQYFGPGTRLTVL.

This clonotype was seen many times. This chain's CDR3 is CSARDSSESYEQYF. CDR3 nucleotides: TGCAGTGCTAGAGATTCGTCAGAATCCTACGAGCAGTACTTC. The chain carries TRBV20-1 and TRBJ2-7; D gene uncertain. Between the trimmed V and J ends, which lost 0 bases and 1 base, there was a span of 10 bases. The CDR3 has 14 amino acids. CDR1 is DFQATT, CDR2 SNEGSKA, per germline (reference sequence).

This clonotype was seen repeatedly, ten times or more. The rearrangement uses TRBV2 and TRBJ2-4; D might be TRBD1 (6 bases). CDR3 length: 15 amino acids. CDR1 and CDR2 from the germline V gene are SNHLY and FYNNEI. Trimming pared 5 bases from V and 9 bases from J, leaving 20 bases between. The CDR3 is CASSMDSQAHSIQYF. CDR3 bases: TGTGCCAGCAGTATGGACAGCCAAGCACATAGCATTCAGTACTTC.

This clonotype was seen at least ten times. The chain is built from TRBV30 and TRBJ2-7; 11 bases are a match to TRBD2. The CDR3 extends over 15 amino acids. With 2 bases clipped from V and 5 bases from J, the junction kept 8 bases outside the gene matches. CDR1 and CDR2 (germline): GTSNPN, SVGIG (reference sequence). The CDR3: CAWSRVAGGPDEQYF. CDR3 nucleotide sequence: TGTGCCTGGAGTAGGGTAGCGGGAGGGCCGGACGAGCAGTACTTC.

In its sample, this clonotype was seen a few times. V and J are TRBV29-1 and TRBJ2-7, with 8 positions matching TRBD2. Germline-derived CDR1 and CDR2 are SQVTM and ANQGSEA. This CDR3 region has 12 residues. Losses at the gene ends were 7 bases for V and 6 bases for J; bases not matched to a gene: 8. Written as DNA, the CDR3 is TGCAGCGCACCGGGGGGGGGCGGCGAGCAGTACTTC. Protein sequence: CSAPGGGGEQYF.

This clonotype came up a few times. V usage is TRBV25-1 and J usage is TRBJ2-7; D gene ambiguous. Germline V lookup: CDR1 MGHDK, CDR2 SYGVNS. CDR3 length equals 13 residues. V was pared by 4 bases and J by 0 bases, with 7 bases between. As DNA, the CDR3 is TGTGCCAGCAGTGGCGCCTTCTCCTACGAGCAGTACTTC. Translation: CASSGAFSYEQYF.